This TCR beta chain was sequenced for a study of graft-versus-host responses after intestinal transplantation. Some clones are missing from TCRdb's copy, which holds only in-frame ones; the method was immunoSEQ multiplex PCR. The sample carries over 75,000 clones, less than 90% recorded once. General study results and limits: Analysis identified GvH clones in recipient marrow, with some appearing first in ileum or blood.

This clone has just one count. The antigen is unknown. There are 17 residues in the CDR3. Sequenced here: unstimulated CD4+ T cells sorted from spleen or lymph node cells, sampled before transplant. The J gene is TRBJ2-7, the V gene TRBV21-1; the table gives TRBD2 as D, unverified against the DNA. TRBV21-1 is listed as a pseudogene. The sequence was collected from a human donor who was the organ donor for an intestinal transplant. The CDR3 sequence: CASSTPKGLLGSYEQYF. DNA of the CDR3: TGTGCCAGCAGCACGCCGAAGGGACTACTAGGATCCTACGAGCAGTACTTC.